Described below is a single TCR beta chain sequence and its context. What it binds is unknown. This specimen comes from a study of Ad26.COV2.S vaccination and SARS-CoV-2 variants. Whole-study findings and limits: Placebo recipients and vaccine recipients were similar in non-spike TCR breadth. It was vaccine recipients, not placebo recipients, who had the higher spike-specific TCR breadth.

This CDR3 is built from 13 residues. Germline V gene lookup returns CDR1 SGHKS and CDR2 YYEKEE (reference sequence). The V end was cut by 7 bases, the J end by 7 bases, with 17 bases between. Described treatment: about 20 received Ad26.COV2.S at low or high dose, single or two shots; several received placebo; per-sample allocation not given. Sample collection was performed on day 63 after the first vaccine or placebo injection. Sequencing used immunoSEQ multiplex PCR; TCRdb keeps in-frame clones, though not all of them. Among a few hundred thousand clones listed, about nine tenths were seen once. V gene TRBV5-5 combines with J gene TRBJ1-1; tentatively, D is TRBD1 (6 bases). The TCR sequence derives from a person between 18 and 65 years old who received the Ad26.COV2.S COVID-19 vaccine or a placebo. The sample here was peripheral blood, taken in a trial of Ad26.COV2.S vaccine versus placebo. CDR3 in amino acids: CASLAWGRDEAFF. Here the CDR3 DNA reads TGTGCCAGCCTAGCATGGGGGCGCGATGAAGCTTTCTTT. Full variable domain (rest looked up from reference TRBV5-5 and TRBJ1-1): DAGVTQSPTHLIKTRGQQVTLRCSPISGHKSVSWYQQVLGQGPQFIFQYYEKEERGRGNFPDRFSARQFPNYSSELNVNALLLGDSALYLCASLAWGRDEAFFGQGTRLTVV.